A single sample is the source of the 17 T cell receptor beta chains below, sequenced in a study of blood T cells in healthy people across ages. A J-beta primer mix and a sample-barcoded 5' primer were used in a second PCR of roughly 7 to 12 cycles. In TCRdb, the 5' RACE reads were re-called with MiXCR into one record per CDR3 protein. Of over a million distinct CDR3 sequences in the sample, 40% to 50% were seen once. Sequenced input: blood. The origin of the receptors is an older woman in good health.

The chain combines TRBV11-3 with TRBJ2-5, with 10 bases matching TRBD1. J lost 1 base, V lost 5 bases, and 4 bases had no gene match. Germline lookup yields CDR1 SGHNT and CDR2 YENEEA. This CDR3 has 15 amino acids. CDR3 sequence reads: CASSQGTGAQETQYF. The CDR3 DNA sequence: TGTGCCAGCAGCCAAGGGACAGGGGCCCAAGAGACCCAGTACTTC. The full variable domain, completed using reference TRBV11-3 and TRBJ2-5, is EAGVVQSPRYKIIEKKQPVAFWCNPISGHNTLYWYLQNLGQGPELLIRYENEEAVDDSQLPKDRFSAERLKGVDSTLKIQPAELGDSAVYLCASSQGTGAQETQYFGPGTRLLVL.

V is TRBV10-2 and J is TRBJ2-3; D possibly uses TRBD1 or TRBD2 (5 bases each). V lost 10 bases and J lost 4, with 15 bases in between. There are 13 residues in the CDR3. Germline V CDR1 and CDR2: WSHSY, SAAADI. The CDR3 region is CATGTKKPDTQYF. CDR3 coding DNA: TGCGCCACCGGGACCAAGAAACCAGATACGCAGTATTTT.

The V call is TRBV28, the J call TRBJ2-1, with D possibly matching TRBD2 (5 bases). Per germline, CDR1 MDHEN and CDR2 SYDVKM. The CDR3 runs 14 residues. Trimming removed 4 bases at V and 8 bases at J, with 15 bases between. CDR3 region: CASSYVEATDEQFF. For the CDR3, the DNA is TGTGCCAGCAGTTATGTGGAGGCCACCGATGAGCAGTTCTTC. The variable domain in full, completed from reference TRBV28 and TRBJ2-1, reads DVKVTQSSRYLVKRTGEKVFLECVQDMDHENMFWYRQDPGLGLRLIYFSYDVKMKEKGDIPEGYSVSREKKERFSLILESASTNQTSMYLCASSYVEATDEQFFGPGTRLTVL.

This clonotype appeared once. For the CDR3, the DNA is TGTGCCAGCAGCGTAGGGACTAGCGGGGTGATCACAGATACGCAGTATTTT. Amino acid sequence: CASSVGTSGVITDTQYF. The chain joins TRBV7-6 to TRBJ2-3; TRBD2 matches 13 bases. The CDR3 consists of 17 residues. The junction had 7 bases not matched to a gene; V was cut back by 5 bases and J by 2 bases. Germline CDR1 and CDR2: SGHVS and FNYEAQ.

In DNA form, the CDR3 reads TGTGCCAGCAGTTCCTCGGGGTTCTATGAGCAGTTCTTC. Translated, it gives CASSSSGFYEQFF. The chain carries TRBV28 and TRBJ2-1; D perhaps matches TRBD2 (5 bases). Trimming left V 4 bases short and J 8 bases short, with 12 bases between. There are 13 residues in the CDR3. Germline loops: CDR1 MDHEN, CDR2 SYDVKM.

This clonotype has a handful of counts. The chain joins TRBV7-3 to TRBJ1-5; a weak D match, TRBD1 (6 bases). Trimming cost V 5 bases and J 3 bases, with 20 bases left between them. The germline CDR1 and CDR2 sequences are SGHTA and FQGTGA. This CDR3 region has 17 residues. The CDR3 region has the DNA TGTGCCAGCAGCCCTCGTTTTAGGGGGATAGACAATCAGCCCCAGCATTTT. It codes for CASSPRFRGIDNQPQHF.

The rearrangement links TRBV10-2 to TRBJ2-5; 8 positions agree with TRBD1. This CDR3 has 15 residues. V lost 3 bases, J lost 0 bases, and 3 bases stayed unmatched. The germline CDR1 and CDR2 sequences are WSHSY and SAAADI. The CDR3 spells CASSDRDRHQETQYF. The CDR3 nucleotides are TGCGCCAGCAGTGATCGGGACAGGCACCAAGAGACCCAGTACTTC.

The chain uses TRBV18 and TRBJ1-2; TRBD1 is a possible D gene (5 bases). Trimming shortened V by 3 bases and J by 0 bases, and 23 bases separated the two germline ends. Germline-derived CDR1 and CDR2 are KGHSH and LQKENI. This CDR3 region has 19 residues. CDR3 DNA: TGTGCCAGCTCACCTAACACAGGATCGGGTCAGCTACCTAACTATGGCTACACCTTC. Translation: CASSPNTGSGQLPNYGYTF.

This clonotype was counted a few times. The rearrangement uses TRBV13 and TRBJ1-2, with 8 bases fitting TRBD1. With V trimmed by 4 bases and J by 8 bases, 9 bases remained unmatched. Germline V lookup: CDR1 PRHDT, CDR2 FYEKMQ (reference sequence). The CDR3 is made up of 14 amino acids. DNA for the CDR3: TGTGCCAGCAGCTACCAGGACAGGGCGGGCGGCTACACCTTC. This encodes CASSYQDRAGGYTF.

V is TRBV9 and J is TRBJ2-7; 8 positions agree with TRBD2. The CDR3 is made up of 15 amino acids. In germline, CDR1 is SGDLS, CDR2 YYNGEE. The trim removed 3 bases at V and 12 bases at J, leaving 17 bases unmatched. CDR3 in DNA: TGTGCCAGCAGCGCCTCCGGGACTAGTTCGGAGACCCGGTACTTC. Protein: CASSASGTSSETRYF.

The V and J genes are TRBV5-6 and TRBJ1-2; D uncertain. The CDR3 contains 13 residues. The germline CDR1 and CDR2 sequences are SGHDT and YYEEEE. Trimming cost V 2 bases and J 4 bases, with 9 bases left between them. The CDR3 nucleotides are TGTGCCAGCAGCTTAGGTGGGTTCTATGGCTACACCTTC. It specifies CASSLGGFYGYTF.

The rearrangement joins TRBV10-3 to TRBJ2-7; D may match TRBD1 or TRBD2 (7 bases each). The V and J ends lost 6 bases and 6 bases respectively, with 18 bases between them. CDR3 length: 14 amino acids. Per germline, CDR1 ENHRY and CDR2 SYGVKD. The CDR3 DNA follows: TGTGCCATCAGGGGAGGGGGCGATATTTCCGAGCAGTACTTC. This codes for CAIRGGGDISEQYF.

This clonotype came up a few times. The chain has TRBV3-1 and TRBJ2-1; TRBD2 matches 7 bases. J lost 5 bases, V lost 2 bases, and 12 bases had no gene match. This CDR3 is 17 amino acids long. Germline values: CDR1 LGHDT, CDR2 YNNKEL (reference sequence). CDR3 residues: CASSQSRWAGANNEQFF. CDR3 nucleotides: TGTGCCAGCAGCCAATCCCGGTGGGCGGGAGCCAACAATGAGCAGTTCTTC.

The V call is TRBV20-1, the J call TRBJ1-5; the match to TRBD1 covers 10 bases. The CDR3 has 16 amino acids. Per germline, CDR1 DFQATT and CDR2 SNEGSKA (reference sequence). J gave up 6 bases and V 2 bases, and 10 bases lay outside the gene matches. CDR3 sequence: CSARPATGGWAQPQHF. In nucleotides, the CDR3 is TGCAGTGCTAGACCTGCGACAGGGGGCTGGGCTCAGCCCCAGCATTTT.

V usage is TRBV9 and J usage is TRBJ2-3; D remains unclear. With 8 bases removed from V and 4 bases from J, the gap between germline ends came to 8 bases. The germline gives CDR1 SGDLS, CDR2 YYNGEE. The CDR3 has 11 residues. The DNA for the CDR3 is TGTGCCAGGGACGGATCAGATACGCAGTATTTT. Encoded protein: CARDGSDTQYF. Variable domain in full (rest from reference TRBV9 and TRBJ2-3): DSGVTQTPKHLITATGQRVTLRCSPRSGDLSVYWYQQSLDQGLQFLIQYYNGEERAKGNILERFSAQQFPDLHSELNLSSLELGDSALYFCARDGSDTQYFGPGTRLTVL.

A few counts support this clonotype. The V gene is TRBV11-2, the J gene TRBJ2-1; 11 nucleotides agree with TRBD2. The CDR3 sequence is 12 residues long. Unmatched junction bases numbered 2, after V lost 4 bases and J lost 12 bases. Germline V gene lookup returns CDR1 SGHAT and CDR2 FQNNGV. CDR3 coding DNA: TGTGCCAGCAGCTATGGACTAGCGGGGCAGTTCTTC. It translates to CASSYGLAGQFF. Full variable domain (missing parts from reference TRBV11-2 and TRBJ2-1): EAGVAQSPRYKIIEKRQSVAFWCNPISGHATLYWYQQILGQGPKLLIQFQNNGVVDDSQLPKDRFSAERLKGVDSTLKIQPAKLEDSAVYLCASSYGLAGQFFGPGTRLTVL.

This clonotype has a count of ten or more. This rearrangement joins TRBV6-5 to TRBJ1-2; D gene uncertain. Trimming removed 0 bases at V and 6 bases at J, with 5 bases between. The CDR3 contains 12 residues. Germline V gene lookup returns CDR1 MNHEY and CDR2 SVGAGI. The CDR3 protein is CASSYSGNGYTF. DNA for the CDR3: TGTGCCAGCAGTTACTCAGGGAATGGCTACACCTTC.